This entry concerns a single TCR beta chain. This may arise from a read error, as a much more abundant clone is one base away. TCRdb keeps only in-frame clones here, not all; method: immunoSEQ multiplex PCR. The sample yields approximately 350,000 clones, about 88% seen once. The sample originates from a study of blood T cell repertoires in COVID-19. The sample comprised peripheral blood. The receptor's source is a woman in her sixties with COVID-19, enrolled during active disease.

The CDR3 bases are TGTGCCAGCAGCTTAGGTCCAGGGGACACCGGGGAGCTGTTTTTT. This gives the protein CASSLGPGDTGELFF. The chain recombines TRBV7-8 with TRBJ2-2; D might be TRBD1 (6 bases). CDR3 length equals 15 residues. V lost 1 base and J lost 3, with 9 bases in between. Germline CDR1 reads SGHVS; CDR2 reads FQNEAQ.